This is a list of T cell receptor beta chains from one sample in a study of OX40 agonist ivuxolimab in advanced cancers. Sequencing used immunoSEQ multiplex PCR; TCRdb keeps in-frame clones, though not all of them. The table shows more than 20,000 clones, with around 80% occurring only once. The sample consisted of CD4+ or CD8+ T cells sorted from blood, taken in a trial of the OX40 agonist ivuxolimab. The receptors originated from an adult with an advanced solid tumor such as melanoma, head and neck, liver or kidney cancer. Each CDR3 is given with its conserved first and last residue. The D gene is left open where the match is weak. Size tells how often a clone was seen (once, few, many) or the class of an expanded clone, and some rows leave it out.

abundance	v_gene	d_gene	j_gene	CDR3aa	CDR3nt
once	TRBV5-1	-	TRBJ2-3	CASSFDRIRTDTQYF	TGCGCCAGCAGCTTCGACAGGATCCGCACAGATACGCAGTATTTT
few	TRBV6-5	-	TRBJ2-7	CASGGWGGEQYF	TGTGCCAGCGGAGGTTGGGGAGGCGAGCAGTACTTC
few	TRBV6-6	-	TRBJ2-5	CASGQIGGTRRETQYF	TGTGCCAGCGGACAGATCGGTGGGACTCGGCGGGAGACCCAGTACTTC
-	TRBV19	-	TRBJ1-1	CASSPTSEAFF	TGTGCCAGTAGTCCTACCTCTGAAGCTTTCTTT
-	TRBV6-6	-	TRBJ2-1	CASSYSFSGTYNEQFF	TGTGCCAGCAGTTACTCGTTCAGCGGCACCTACAATGAGCAGTTCTTC
-	TRBV4-1	-	TRBJ2-2	CASSRGNDRFHTGELFF	TGCGCCAGCAGCCGAGGTAACGACAGGTTCCACACCGGGGAGCTGTTTTTT
-	TRBV5-1	-	TRBJ1-1	CASSQGDTEAFF	TGCGCCAGCAGCCAGGGCGACACTGAAGCTTTCTTT
-	TRBV7-9	TRBD1	TRBJ2-1	CASSPPSGQGGGEQFF	TGTGCCAGCAGCCCACCGTCGGGACAGGGAGGAGGTGAGCAGTTCTTC
-	TRBV9	TRBD2	TRBJ2-2	CASSVGRTSLTGELFF	TGTGCCAGCAGCGTAGGACGGACTAGCCTGACCGGGGAGCTGTTTTTT
few	TRBV6-1	TRBD1	TRBJ1-2	CASSEGGTGNVLNYGYTF	TGTGCCAGCAGTGAAGGAGGGACAGGGAACGTTCTTAACTATGGCTACACCTTC
-	TRBV5-8	TRBD1	TRBJ1-1	CASRENTGGENTEAFF	TGTGCCAGCAGAGAGAATACAGGGGGCGAGAACACTGAAGCTTTCTTT
-	TRBV6-1	-	TRBJ1-6	CASSALHHEPLHF	TGTGCCAGCAGTGCCCTCCACCACGAGCCCCTCCACTTT
-	TRBV6-1	-	TRBJ1-4	CASSDDNKEKLFF	TGTGCCAGCAGTGATGACAATAAGGAAAAACTGTTTTTT
-	TRBV6-1	-	TRBJ2-3	CASSSRRLTDTQYF	TGTGCCAGCAGTTCCCGGCGTTTGACAGATACGCAGTATTTT
-	TRBV7-8	TRBD1	TRBJ2-1	CASSLVDRGGYEQFF	TGTGCCAGCAGCTTAGTCGACAGGGGCGGGTATGAGCAGTTCTTC
-	TRBV27	TRBD2	TRBJ2-2	CASRLAGNTGELFF	TGTGCCAGCAGACTAGCGGGCAACACCGGGGAGCTGTTTTTT
-	TRBV5-6	-	TRBJ1-6	CASSFSYNSPLHF	TGTGCCAGCAGCTTTTCCTATAATTCACCCCTCCACTTT
-	TRBV6-5	-	TRBJ1-5	CASSRTYSNQPQHF	TGTGCCAGCAGCAGAACCTATAGCAATCAGCCCCAGCATTTT
-	TRBV6-5	TRBD1	TRBJ1-1	CASSYTGEGTEAFF	TGTGCCAGCAGTTACACAGGGGAGGGCACTGAAGCTTTCTTT
-	TRBV5-1	TRBD2	TRBJ2-3	CASSLGSSGGASTDTQYF	TGCGCCAGCAGCTTGGGGTCTAGCGGGGGGGCCTCGACAGATACGCAGTATTTT
-	TRBV29-1	-	TRBJ2-5	CSVETLPGTQYF	TGCAGCGTTGAGACCCTCCCAGGGACCCAGTACTTC
-	TRBV19	TRBD1	TRBJ1-5	CASSIQRRDRGESQHF	TGTGCCAGTAGTATTCAGCGACGGGACAGGGGTGAGTCCCAGCATTTT
-	TRBV13	-	TRBJ1-5	CASSPKLILQVSNQPQHF	TGTGCCAGCAGCCCTAAGTTAATTTTACAGGTAAGCAATCAGCCCCAGCATTTT
-	TRBV6-6	-	TRBJ2-7	CASSRQRAREQYF	TGTGCCAGCAGTCGGCAGAGGGCTCGGGAGCAGTACTTC
-	TRBV11-2	-	TRBJ2-1	CASSLDSPLSGFWNEQFF	TGTGCCAGCAGCTTAGATAGCCCCTTGAGCGGGTTTTGGAATGAGCAGTTCTTC
once	TRBV13	TRBD2	TRBJ2-2	CASRFSGGTNTGELFF	TGTGCCAGCAGATTTAGCGGGGGAACGAACACCGGGGAGCTGTTTTTT
-	TRBV6-6	-	TRBJ2-3	CASIGSGGRDTQYF	TGTGCCAGTATAGGGTCAGGGGGGAGAGATACGCAGTATTTT
-	TRBV14	-	TRBJ2-1	CASSQRADYSDRSSYNEQFF	TGTGCCAGCAGCCAACGCGCGGACTATTCGGACCGAAGCTCCTACAATGAGCAGTTCTTC
-	TRBV27	-	TRBJ1-2	CASSLSQGPSTYGYTF	TGTGCCAGCAGTTTATCACAGGGCCCAAGCACCTATGGCTACACCTTC
-	TRBV7-9	-	TRBJ2-7	CASSLGGATYEQYF	TGTGCCAGCAGCTTAGGGGGCGCAACCTACGAGCAGTACTTC
-	TRBV2	-	TRBJ1-5	CASSLTETSNQPQHF	TGTGCCAGCAGTTTGACAGAGACTAGCAATCAGCCCCAGCATTTT
few	TRBV19	TRBD2	TRBJ2-2	CASRRLAGDTGELFF	TGTGCCAGTAGAAGACTAGCGGGAGACACCGGGGAGCTGTTTTTT
-	TRBV6-1	-	TRBJ1-4	CASSGGTGKNEKLFF	TGTGCCAGCAGTGGGGGAACAGGGAAAAATGAAAAACTGTTTTTT
-	TRBV27	TRBD2	TRBJ2-5	CASSFEGLPGQTQYF	TGTGCCAGCAGTTTCGAGGGACTACCCGGGCAGACCCAGTACTTC
-	TRBV19	TRBD1	TRBJ2-1	CASSQGVNSYNEQFF	TGTGCCAGTAGCCAGGGGGTCAATTCCTACAATGAGCAGTTCTTC
-	TRBV25-1	-	TRBJ2-5	CASSEGGRETQYF	TGTGCCAGCAGTGAGGGCGGCCGAGAGACCCAGTACTTC
once	TRBV27	-	TRBJ2-1	CASRPVAESYNEQFF	TGTGCCAGCAGGCCTGTAGCGGAGTCCTACAATGAGCAGTTCTTC
once	TRBV5-1	TRBD2	TRBJ2-1	CASSLGAGGPSNEQFF	TGCGCCAGCAGCTTGGGGGCGGGAGGGCCCTCGAATGAGCAGTTCTTC
-	TRBV5-4	TRBD2	TRBJ2-5	CASSGTSGGRETQYF	TGTGCCAGCAGCGGGACTAGCGGGGGCCGAGAGACCCAGTACTTC
-	TRBV2	-	TRBJ2-1	CASSEEIVPDSKFF	TGTGCCAGCAGTGAAGAGATTGTCCCGGATTCTAAGTTCTTC
few	TRBV19	-	TRBJ1-4	CASSRQPATNEKLFF	TGTGCCAGTAGCAGACAGCCTGCAACTAATGAAAAACTGTTTTTT
-	TRBV5-1	-	TRBJ2-7	CASSSSWKANTGEQYF	TGCGCCAGCAGCTCCTCCTGGAAAGCGAACACGGGAGAGCAGTACTTC
-	TRBV5-1	-	TRBJ2-2	CASRYTGNTGELFF	TGCGCCAGCAGGTATACTGGGAACACCGGGGAGCTGTTTTTT
-	TRBV7-2	-	TRBJ2-7	CASSPRRSRVEQYF	TGTGCCAGCAGCCCCAGACGGTCCCGGGTCGAGCAGTACTTC
-	TRBV18	-	TRBJ1-1	CASSLQTGTTEAFF	TGTGCCAGCTCACTCCAGACCGGAACCACTGAAGCTTTCTTT
-	TRBV7-2	-	TRBJ1-1	CASSLAVGRSF	TGTGCCAGCAGCTTAGCAGTAGGGCGGTCCTTT
-	TRBV5-1	-	TRBJ1-1	CASKTEMNTEAFF	TGCGCCAGCAAAACAGAAATGAACACTGAAGCTTTCTTT
-	TRBV2	-	TRBJ2-7	CATRETYEQYF	TGTGCCACACGGGAGACCTACGAGCAGTACTTC
-	TRBV16	-	TRBJ1-2	CASSQSSAGKSGYTF	TGTGCCAGCAGCCAATCGTCGGCAGGGAAGAGTGGCTACACCTTC